The rows below give T cell receptor beta chains drawn from one sample of a study of beta chain features in type 1 diabetes. Libraries were prepared by immunoSEQ multiplex PCR; TCRdb keeps only in-frame clonotypes and omits some of them. This repertoire shows over 600,000 clones, around 12% found once; its top ten account for 0.095% to 0.15%. Sequenced sample: naive CD4+ T cells from blood. All receptors derive from a man between 25 and 39 years old with type 1 diabetes. CDR3s leave out the opening cysteine and the closing phenylalanine or tryptophan. The order of the fields is J gene, CDR3 length, V gene, CDR3 protein.

TRBJ2-2 14 TRBV15 ATSGYSQGSGGELF
TRBJ1-2 13 TRBV4-3 ASSQGPTGNYGYT
TRBJ2-3 13 TRBV28 ASSVGTPYTDTQY
TRBJ1-5 12 TRBV18 ASSPPGGNQPQH
TRBJ2-3 12 TRBV6-5 ASSYSLGDDTQY
TRBJ1-6 12 TRBV19 AASSNSYNSPLH
TRBJ1-3 11 TRBV2 ASSAASGNTIY
TRBJ1-1 13 TRBV2 ASSKGARGNTEAF
TRBJ1-2 12 TRBV30 AGTDRGLKFGYT
TRBJ2-2 11 TRBV7-2 ASSLGQGGELF
TRBJ1-1 12 TRBV7-2 ASSLGPVNTEAF
TRBJ2-3 13 TRBV7-2 ASSDSGVRTDTQY
TRBJ1-1 11 TRBV7-9 ASSLTGIAEAF
TRBJ2-7 11 TRBV18 ASSPGAGFEQY
TRBJ1-4 12 TRBV6-6 ASSTGTGYEKLF
TRBJ1-2 14 TRBV14 ASSPHPATGNYGYT
TRBJ2-7 13 TRBV7-2 ASRQDSGGPYEQY
TRBJ1-2 11 TRBV18 ASSPEGNYGYT
TRBJ2-5 12 TRBV7-9 ASSLGQGEETQY
TRBJ1-5 11 TRBV4-2 ASSQDLHQPQH
TRBJ1-5 11 TRBV30 AWSKTGNQPQH
TRBJ1-1 15 TRBV2 ASRNLGGTGMDTEAF
TRBJ2-3 12 TRBV6-5 ASPVRGSRDTQY
TRBJ2-1 14 TRBV9 ASSVSGTNSYNEQF
TRBJ2-3 11 TRBV18 ASSQLVTDTQY
TRBJ1-3 14 TRBV25-1 ASSDGQEGSGNTIY
TRBJ1-5 11 TRBV6-6 ASSYGMGQPQH